Shown below are 21 T cell receptor beta chains from a single sample sequenced in a study of blood T cell repertoires in COVID-19. Produced via immunoSEQ multiplex PCR; TCRdb's table is partial and in-frame only. The repertoire holds fewer than 90,000 clones, with around 75% as singletons. The specimen sequenced was peripheral blood. Every receptor here comes from a man in his 70s with COVID-19, enrolled during active disease.

The sample holds one count of this clone. The gene calls are TRBV7-9 and TRBJ1-2; TRBD1 might be the D (5 bases). Trimming shortened V by 5 bases and J by 1 base, and 8 bases separated the two germline ends. The CDR3 totals 13 residues. Germline-derived CDR1 and CDR2 are SEHNR and FQNEAQ (reference sequence). The CDR3 DNA follows: TGTGCCAGCAGCGAGACAGTTAACTATGGCTACACCTTC. Translating it yields CASSETVNYGYTF.

The rearrangement joins TRBV7-8 to TRBJ2-7, with D possibly TRBD1 on 5 matching bases. CDR3 length: 14 residues. Germline CDR1 and CDR2: SGHVS and FQNEAQ. V shed 1 base and J shed 0 bases, with 7 bases lying between them. The CDR3 protein is CASSLDRSSYEQYF. In DNA, the CDR3 is TGTGCCAGCAGCTTAGACAGGAGCTCCTACGAGCAGTACTTC.

The rearrangement uses TRBV24-1 and TRBJ2-5, with a tentative D call TRBD1 (6 bases). Trimming took off 4 bases at V and 4 bases at J, with 9 bases between the two ends. The CDR3 loop spans 13 amino acids. CDR1 and CDR2 from the germline V gene are KGHDR and SFDVKD. CDR3 protein: CATSDPDRETQYF. The CDR3 DNA follows: TGTGCCACCAGTGACCCGGACAGAGAGACCCAGTACTTC.

The chain carries TRBV6-5 and TRBJ2-4; TRBD2 is a possible D gene (5 bases). Trimming pared 2 bases from V and 2 bases from J, leaving 10 bases between. The CDR3 is 15 amino acids. The germline CDR1 and CDR2 sequences are MNHEY and SVGAGI. The CDR3 here is CASSYNGNSKNIQYF. The CDR3 nucleotides read TGTGCCAGCAGTTACAACGGGAATTCCAAAAACATTCAGTACTTC.

The rearrangement joins TRBV14 to TRBJ2-5; 7 nucleotides line up with TRBD1. Germline V gene data show CDR1 as SGHDN and CDR2 as FVKESK. J gave up 1 base and V 3 bases, and 8 bases lay outside the gene matches. The CDR3 spans 16 residues. The CDR3 sequence: CASSHYLGDSQETQYF. CDR3 sequence (DNA): TGTGCCAGCAGCCATTATCTGGGGGACAGCCAAGAGACCCAGTACTTC.

This clone turned up a few times. The rearrangement links TRBV20-1 to TRBJ2-2; no definite D call. Between the trimmed V and J ends, which lost 3 bases and 0 bases, there was a span of 8 bases. CDR1 and CDR2 from the germline V gene are DFQATT and SNEGSKA (reference sequence). This CDR3 is built from 14 residues. CDR3 sequence: CSASPGANTGELFF. In DNA, the CDR3 is TGCAGTGCTAGTCCCGGAGCGAACACCGGGGAGCTGTTTTTT.

This clone has just a few counts. The V call is TRBV15, the J call TRBJ2-1, with 9 bases matching TRBD2. This CDR3 comprises 14 residues. Per germline, CDR1 LNHNV and CDR2 YYDKDF (reference sequence). Trimming cost V 8 bases and J 4 bases; bases outside gene matches: 6. CDR3 sequence: CATLKAGGYNEQFF. CDR3 nucleotides: TGTGCCACCCTTAAGGCGGGAGGGTACAATGAGCAGTTCTTC.

CDR3 protein: CASSSDTDTQYF. The DNA for the CDR3 is TGTGCCAGCTCATCAGACACAGATACGCAGTATTTT. This chain joins TRBV18 and TRBJ2-3; D not certain. This CDR3 contains 12 residues. CDR1 and CDR2 from the germline V gene are KGHSH and LQKENI. The V end was cut by 5 bases, the J end by 2 bases, with 5 bases between. Full variable domain (rest looked up from reference TRBV18 and TRBJ2-3): NAGVMQNPRHLVRRRGQEARLRCSPMKGHSHVYWYRQLPEEGLKFMVYLQKENIIDESGMPKERFSAEFPKEGPSILRIQQVVRGDSAAYFCASSSDTDTQYFGPGTRLTVL.

CDR3 nucleotides: TGTGCCAGCAGCGCAGGACTAGCGGGGGGTTTCGGCACAGATACGCAGTATTTT. This codes for CASSAGLAGGFGTDTQYF. J is TRBJ2-3 and V is TRBV11-3; TRBD2 agrees at 14 bases. V was pared by 5 bases and J by 1 base, with 8 bases of the junction left unmatched. Germline CDR1 and CDR2: SGHNT and YENEEA. The CDR3 spans 18 residues.

The chain employs TRBV18 and TRBJ1-4; 7 bases are shared with TRBD1. Unmatched junction bases numbered 7, after V lost 6 bases and J lost 0 bases. The germline gives CDR1 KGHSH, CDR2 LQKENI. CDR3 length equals 16 residues. The CDR3 nucleotides are TGTGCCAGCTCCCTCTTCGGACAGGCAACTAATGAAAAACTGTTTTTT. As protein: CASSLFGQATNEKLFF.

The rearrangement links TRBV19 to TRBJ2-4; 7 nucleotides agree with TRBD2. The V segment lost 7 bases and the J segment 2 bases; nucleotides outside the gene matches: 14. The CDR3 runs to 17 residues. Germline V lookup: CDR1 LNHDA, CDR2 SQIVND (reference sequence). CDR3 nucleotides: TGTGCCAGTACGAAACGCGGGGGTTGGGAGACCAAAAACATTCAGTACTTC. This codes for CASTKRGGWETKNIQYF.

This clone was recorded once. The chain has TRBV4-3 and TRBJ2-3, with TRBD2 matching over 13 bases. With V trimmed by 0 bases and J by 6 bases, 9 bases remained unmatched. The CDR3 consists of 18 residues. CDR1 and CDR2 from the germline V gene are LGHNA and YSLEER. Here the CDR3 reads CASSQDALGLAGADTQYF. The CDR3 DNA sequence: TGCGCCAGCAGCCAAGATGCCTTAGGACTAGCGGGAGCGGATACGCAGTATTTT.

The CDR3 DNA is TGTGCCAGTAGTATAGAACAGGTGGTTTCGGGCTATGGCTACACCTTC. This sequence encodes CASSIEQVVSGYGYTF. The chain recombines TRBV19 with TRBJ1-2; weak D call: TRBD1 (5 bases). V dropped 0 bases and J dropped 4 bases, with 15 bases sitting between them. The length of the CDR3 is 16 residues. Germline V gene lookup returns CDR1 LNHDA and CDR2 SQIVND (reference sequence).

The chain recombines TRBV19 with TRBJ1-2; perhaps TRBD1 as D (5 bases). Germline values: CDR1 LNHDA, CDR2 SQIVND (reference sequence). The V end was cut by 8 bases, the J end by 2 bases, with 12 bases between. CDR3 length: 13 residues. In nucleotides, the CDR3 is TGTGCCAGTGCCGCTGGGGGGAACTATGGCTACACCTTC. This encodes CASAAGGNYGYTF.

The V call is TRBV18, the J call TRBJ2-7; D gene uncertain. Germline V lookup: CDR1 KGHSH, CDR2 LQKENI. The CDR3 covers 12 residues. Trimming removed 6 bases from V and 3 bases from J, with 9 bases in between. The CDR3 DNA is TGTGCCAGCTCCTCCCCTAACTACGAGCAGTACTTC. The encoded protein is CASSSPNYEQYF.

The genes are TRBV7-8 and TRBJ2-1, with no clear D. This CDR3 region has 17 residues. Per the germline V gene, CDR1 is SGHVS and CDR2 is FQNEAQ. V dropped 1 base and J dropped 0 bases, with 13 bases sitting between them. CDR3 in amino acids: CASSLVTVESSYNEQFF. CDR3 DNA: TGTGCCAGCAGCTTAGTCACTGTAGAGAGCTCCTACAATGAGCAGTTCTTC.

This clone was counted only a few times. The V call is TRBV11-2, the J call TRBJ2-7, with 12 bases matching TRBD1. Trimming removed 4 bases from V and 7 bases from J; junction bases left unmatched: 5. Germline-derived CDR1 and CDR2 are SGHAT and FQNNGV. CDR3 length equals 14 residues. CDR3 residues: CASSSGQGAREQYF. Written as DNA, the CDR3 is TGTGCCAGCAGCTCGGGACAGGGGGCCCGAGAGCAGTACTTC.

The chain joins TRBV7-2 to TRBJ2-3; 7 nucleotides line up with TRBD2. After removal of 2 bases from V and 1 base from J, the junction contained 6 bases not matched to a gene. Germline CDR1 reads SGHTA; CDR2 reads FQGNSA. The CDR3 is 16 residues long. This chain's CDR3 is CASSLRSAGRTDTQYF. CDR3 coding DNA: TGTGCCAGCAGCTTACGGTCAGCGGGGCGCACAGATACGCAGTATTTT.

V and J are TRBV28 and TRBJ2-7; 11 bases align to TRBD2. The CDR3 is 16 residues long. After removal of 10 bases from V and 0 bases from J, the junction contained 11 bases not matched to a gene. In germline, CDR1 is MDHEN, CDR2 SYDVKM. CDR3 coding DNA: TGTGCCATCACATCTGGGACTAGCGGAAGCTCCTACGAGCAGTACTTC. Its translation is CAITSGTSGSSYEQYF.

The J gene is TRBJ1-2, the V gene TRBV4-3; the D is unclear. Trimming shortened V by 0 bases and J by 8 bases, and 22 bases separated the two germline ends. The CDR3 runs to 17 residues. Per the germline V gene, CDR1 is LGHNA and CDR2 is YSLEER. In DNA, the CDR3 is TGCGCCAGCAGCCAAGATCTGGTAGAAGGAGGGCGAGGAGGCTACACCTTC. Its protein product is CASSQDLVEGGRGGYTF.

J is TRBJ2-1 and V is TRBV11-3; D is possibly TRBD2 (5 bases). From germline, CDR1 is SGHNT and CDR2 YENEEA. The V and J ends lost 5 bases and 10 bases respectively, with 15 bases between them. CDR3 size: 13 residues. This CDR3 is CASSGVRGNEQFF. The DNA of the CDR3 is TGTGCCAGCAGCGGAGTTCGAGGGAACGAGCAGTTCTTC.